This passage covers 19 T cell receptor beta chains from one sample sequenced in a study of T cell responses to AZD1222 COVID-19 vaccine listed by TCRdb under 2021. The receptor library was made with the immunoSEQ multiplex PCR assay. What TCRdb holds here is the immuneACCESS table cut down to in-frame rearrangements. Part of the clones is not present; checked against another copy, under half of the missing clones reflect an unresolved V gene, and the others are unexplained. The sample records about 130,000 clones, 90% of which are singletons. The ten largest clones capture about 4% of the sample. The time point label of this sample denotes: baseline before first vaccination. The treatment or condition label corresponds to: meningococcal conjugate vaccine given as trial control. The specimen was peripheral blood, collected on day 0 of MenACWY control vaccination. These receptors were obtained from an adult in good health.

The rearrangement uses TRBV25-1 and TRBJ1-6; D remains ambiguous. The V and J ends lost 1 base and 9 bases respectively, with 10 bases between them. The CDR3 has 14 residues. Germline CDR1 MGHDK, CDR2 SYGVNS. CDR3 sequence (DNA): TGTGCCAGCAGTGAATCTAGCCTCGGTTCACCCCTCCACTTT. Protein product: CASSESSLGSPLHF.

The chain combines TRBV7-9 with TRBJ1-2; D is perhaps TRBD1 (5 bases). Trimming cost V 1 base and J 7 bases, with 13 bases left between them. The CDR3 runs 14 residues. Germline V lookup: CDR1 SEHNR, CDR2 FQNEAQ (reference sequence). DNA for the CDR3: TGTGCCAGCAGCTTAGGACAGCGACGGATTGGCTACACCTTC. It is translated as CASSLGQRRIGYTF.

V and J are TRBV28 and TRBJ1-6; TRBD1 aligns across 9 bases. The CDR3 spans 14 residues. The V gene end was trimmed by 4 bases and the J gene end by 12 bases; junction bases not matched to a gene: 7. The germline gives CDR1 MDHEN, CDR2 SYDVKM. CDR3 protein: CASSSGQGYLPLHF. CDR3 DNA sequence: TGTGCCAGCAGTTCGGGACAGGGATACTTACCCCTCCACTTT.

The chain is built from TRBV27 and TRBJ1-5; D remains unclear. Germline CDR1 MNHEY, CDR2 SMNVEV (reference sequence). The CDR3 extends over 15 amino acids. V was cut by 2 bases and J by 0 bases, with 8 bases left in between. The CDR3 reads CASSLLWGSNQPQHF. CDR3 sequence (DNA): TGTGCCAGCAGTTTACTGTGGGGTAGCAATCAGCCCCAGCATTTT.

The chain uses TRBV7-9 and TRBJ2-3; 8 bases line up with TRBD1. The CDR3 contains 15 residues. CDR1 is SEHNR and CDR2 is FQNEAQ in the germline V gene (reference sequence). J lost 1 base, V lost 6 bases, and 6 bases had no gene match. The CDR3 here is CASREQGGGTDTQYF. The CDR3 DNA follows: TGTGCCAGCAGGGAACAGGGGGGTGGCACAGATACGCAGTATTTT.

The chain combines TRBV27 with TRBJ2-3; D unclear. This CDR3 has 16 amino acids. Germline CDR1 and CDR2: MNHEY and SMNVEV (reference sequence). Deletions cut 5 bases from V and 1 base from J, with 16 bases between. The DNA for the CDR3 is TGTGCCAGCAGTCCCCCTAGTGCGGCGGGCACAGATACGCAGTATTTT. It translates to CASSPPSAAGTDTQYF.

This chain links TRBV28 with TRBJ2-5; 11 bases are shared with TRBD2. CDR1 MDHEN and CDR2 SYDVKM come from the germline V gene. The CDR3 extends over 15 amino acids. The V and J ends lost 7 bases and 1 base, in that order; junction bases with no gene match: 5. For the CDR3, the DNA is TGTGCCAGCAATACCGGGACTAGCGGCCAAGAGACCCAGTACTTC. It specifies CASNTGTSGQETQYF.

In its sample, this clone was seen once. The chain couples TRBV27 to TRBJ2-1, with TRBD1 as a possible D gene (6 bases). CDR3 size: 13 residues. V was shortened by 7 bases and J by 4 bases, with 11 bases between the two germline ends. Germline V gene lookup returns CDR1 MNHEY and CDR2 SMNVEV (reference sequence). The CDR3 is CASIQRGYNEQFF. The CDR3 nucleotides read TGTGCCAGCATCCAAAGGGGGTACAATGAGCAGTTCTTC.

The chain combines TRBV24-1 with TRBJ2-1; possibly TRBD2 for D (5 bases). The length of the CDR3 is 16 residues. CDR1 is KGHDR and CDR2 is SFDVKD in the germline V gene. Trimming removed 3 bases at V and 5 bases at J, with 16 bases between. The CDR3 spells CATSDPGPGYHNEQFF. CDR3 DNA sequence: TGTGCCACCAGTGATCCCGGGCCGGGGTACCACAATGAGCAGTTCTTC.

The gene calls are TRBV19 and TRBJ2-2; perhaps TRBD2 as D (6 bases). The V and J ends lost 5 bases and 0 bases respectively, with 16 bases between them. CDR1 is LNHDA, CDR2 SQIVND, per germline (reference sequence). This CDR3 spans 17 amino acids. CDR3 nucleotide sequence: TGTGCCAGTAGTCCGGGACTCTTTCGCGCGAACACCGGGGAGCTGTTTTTT. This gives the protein CASSPGLFRANTGELFF.

The CDR3 is CRGTYGYTF. CDR3 coding DNA: TGCAGGGGCACCTATGGCTACACCTTC. This rearrangement joins TRBV20-1 to TRBJ1-2; D gene unclear. The CDR3 has 9 amino acids. Germline assignment: CDR1 DFQATT and CDR2 SNEGSKA (reference sequence).

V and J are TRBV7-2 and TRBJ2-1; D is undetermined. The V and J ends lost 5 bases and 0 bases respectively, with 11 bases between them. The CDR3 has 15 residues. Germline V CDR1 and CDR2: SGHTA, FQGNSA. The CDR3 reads CASSLLPSSYNEQFF. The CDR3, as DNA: TGTGCCAGCAGCCTTCTGCCCAGCTCCTACAATGAGCAGTTCTTC.

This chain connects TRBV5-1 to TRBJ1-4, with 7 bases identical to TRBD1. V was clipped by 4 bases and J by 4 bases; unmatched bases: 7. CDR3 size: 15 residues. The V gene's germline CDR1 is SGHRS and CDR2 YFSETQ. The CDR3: CASSPYGTDNEKLFF. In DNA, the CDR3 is TGCGCCAGCAGCCCTTACGGGACAGATAATGAAAAACTGTTTTTT.

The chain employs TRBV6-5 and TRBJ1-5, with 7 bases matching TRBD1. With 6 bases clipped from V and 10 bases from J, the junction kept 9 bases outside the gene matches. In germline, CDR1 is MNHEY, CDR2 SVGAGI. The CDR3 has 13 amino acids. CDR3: CASSPTGVGPQHF. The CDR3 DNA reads TGTGCCAGCAGCCCCACAGGGGTCGGTCCCCAGCATTTT.

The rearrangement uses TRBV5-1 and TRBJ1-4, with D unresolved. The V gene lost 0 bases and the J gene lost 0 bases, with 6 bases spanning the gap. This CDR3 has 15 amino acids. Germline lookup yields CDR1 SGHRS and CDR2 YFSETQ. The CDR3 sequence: CASSLGSTTNEKLFF. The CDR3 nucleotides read TGCGCCAGCAGCTTGGGGAGTACAACTAATGAAAAACTGTTTTTT.

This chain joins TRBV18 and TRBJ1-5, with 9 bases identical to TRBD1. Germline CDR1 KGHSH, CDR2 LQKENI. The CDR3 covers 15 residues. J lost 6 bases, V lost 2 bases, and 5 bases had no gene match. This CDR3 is CASSPTGGMVQPQHF. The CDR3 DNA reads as TGTGCCAGCTCACCAACAGGGGGCATGGTTCAGCCCCAGCATTTT.

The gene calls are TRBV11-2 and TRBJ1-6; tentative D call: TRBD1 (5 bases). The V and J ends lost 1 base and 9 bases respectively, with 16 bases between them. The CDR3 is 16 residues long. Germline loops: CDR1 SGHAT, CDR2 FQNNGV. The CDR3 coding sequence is TGTGCCAGCAGCTTAGGAGGGACCGTTAAGGGTTCACCCCTCCACTTT. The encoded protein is CASSLGGTVKGSPLHF.

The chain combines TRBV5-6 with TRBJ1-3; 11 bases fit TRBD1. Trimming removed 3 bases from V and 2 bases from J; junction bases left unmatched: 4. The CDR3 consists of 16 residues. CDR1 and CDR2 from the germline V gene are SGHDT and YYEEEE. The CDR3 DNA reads TGTGCCAGCAGCTGGGGACAGGGGGTCGCTGGAAACACCATATATTTT. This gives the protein CASSWGQGVAGNTIYF.

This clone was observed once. CDR3 loop: CASTSLTGSANEKLFF. CDR3 DNA: TGTGCCAGCACCTCACTAACAGGGTCGGCTAATGAAAAACTGTTTTTT. The chain joins TRBV28 to TRBJ1-4, with D perhaps matching TRBD1 (6 bases). The ends were cut back, 7 bases at V and 3 bases at J, with 18 bases in the middle. CDR1 is MDHEN, CDR2 SYDVKM, per germline. The CDR3 contains 16 residues.